One sample yielded the 5 T cell receptor beta chains listed below, sequenced in a study of T cell responses to AZD1222 COVID-19 vaccine. The repertoire was sequenced with immunoSEQ multiplex PCR; TCRdb's copy has only in-frame clones and lacks some. The data hold around 53,000 clones, with 80% to 90% observed a single time. The input for sequencing was peripheral blood, taken 28 days after the second AZD1222 dose. These receptors came from an adult who received the AZD1222 COVID-19 vaccine.

This chain uses TRBV3-1 (or the pseudogene TRBV3-2) with TRBJ2-7, with D possibly matching TRBD2 (5 bases). Germline V gene lookup returns CDR1 LGHDT and CDR2 YNNKEL (reference sequence). The length of the CDR3 is 14 residues. Deletions cut 1 base from V and 3 bases from J, with 10 bases between. The DNA of the CDR3 is TGTGCCAGCAGCCAAGCCGGGGTGGGCTACGAGCAGTACTTC. It specifies CASSQAGVGYEQYF.

V and J are TRBV3-1 (or the pseudogene TRBV3-2) and TRBJ2-7; 8 bases agree with TRBD2. J gave up 5 bases and V 3 bases, and 6 bases lay outside the gene matches. Germline loops: CDR1 LGHDT, CDR2 YNNKEL (reference sequence). This CDR3 is built from 14 residues. CDR3 DNA: TGTGCCAGCAGCCACCTTAGCGGGGCCCACGAGCAGTACTTC. Residues: CASSHLSGAHEQYF.

The chain uses TRBV5-1 and TRBJ2-2; D uncertain. The V gene's germline CDR1 is SGHRS and CDR2 YFSETQ. The CDR3 length is 13 residues. Deletions cut 4 bases from V and 1 base from J, with 5 bases between. CDR3 protein: CASSAGNTGELFF. The CDR3 coding sequence is TGCGCCAGCAGCGCCGGGAACACCGGGGAGCTGTTTTTT.

The J gene is TRBJ1-5, the V gene TRBV7-9; 9 bases are a match to TRBD1. The junction had 3 bases not matched to a gene; V was cut back by 5 bases and J by 7 bases. CDR3 size: 13 residues. CDR1 and CDR2 (germline): SEHNR, FQNEAQ (reference sequence). CDR3 nucleotides: TGTGCCAGCAGCCAGACAGGGGGACAGCCCCAGCATTTT. This sequence encodes CASSQTGGQPQHF.

The chain is built from TRBV19 and TRBJ1-5, with D hard to call. Germline values: CDR1 LNHDA, CDR2 SQIVND (reference sequence). This CDR3 spans 12 amino acids. Trimming pared 5 bases from V and 2 bases from J, leaving 4 bases between. This CDR3 reads CASSLRNQPQHF. CDR3 DNA sequence: TGTGCCAGTAGTTTACGCAATCAGCCCCAGCATTTT.